Below are 17 T cell receptor beta chains sequenced from a single sample in a study of T cell repertoires in cytomegalovirus infection. MiXCR, applied by TCRdb to the reads, yields one record per CDR3 protein. This table has under 350,000 distinct CDR3 sequences, around 9.5% appearing once. Sequences were obtained from PBMCs. The receptors were gathered from a human donor in good health (CMV status not recorded). Some clones in this sample may be carry-over from other donors' samples.

This clonotype was observed at least ten times. V and J are TRBV6-5 and TRBJ2-1; D possibly corresponds to TRBD2 (6 bases). CDR1 MNHEY and CDR2 SVGAGI come from the germline V gene. Trimming cost V 5 bases and J 4 bases, with 18 bases left between them. This CDR3 region has 16 residues. The CDR3: CASSHIADLRYNEQFF. The CDR3 nucleotides read TGTGCCAGCAGTCACATAGCGGACCTGAGATACAATGAGCAGTTCTTC.

V gene TRBV20-1 combines with J gene TRBJ2-7, with unresolved D. The V gene lost 3 bases and the J gene lost 2 bases, with 11 bases spanning the gap. CDR3 size: 13 residues. Germline V CDR1 and CDR2: DFQATT, SNEGSKA (reference sequence). The CDR3: CSASGGKAYEQYF. The CDR3 region has the DNA TGCAGTGCTAGTGGCGGCAAAGCCTACGAGCAGTACTTC.

This clonotype appeared many times. V and J are TRBV6-6 and TRBJ2-1; TRBD2 agrees at 9 bases. Germline V gives CDR1 MNHNY, CDR2 SVGAGI (reference sequence). V shed 8 bases, J shed 6 bases, and the junction held 11 bases outside the gene matches. The CDR3 runs 15 residues. CDR3 region: CASGNSGSIVNEQFF. The CDR3 bases are TGTGCCAGCGGAAATAGCGGGAGTATAGTCAATGAGCAGTTCTTC.

The table lists this clonotype with a few counts. At one end, the junction sequence differs from germline, possibly due to a read error. The rearrangement joins TRBV7-9 to TRBJ1-5; 7 nucleotides line up with TRBD1. There are 12 residues in the CDR3. Germline V gives CDR1 SEHNR, CDR2 FQNEAQ (reference sequence). CDR3 region: CASSLEGARRSF. The CDR3 DNA is TGTGCCAGCAGCTTAGAGGGGGCCCGTCGTAGTTTT.

The CDR3 region is CASSMDRGQPQHF. For the CDR3, the DNA is TGTGCCAGTAGTATGGACAGGGGTCAGCCCCAGCATTTT. The V and J genes are TRBV19 and TRBJ1-5; 9 nucleotides match TRBD1. Germline lookup yields CDR1 LNHDA and CDR2 SQIVND (reference sequence). V shed 3 bases, J shed 6 bases, and the junction held 0 bases outside the gene matches. This CDR3 is 13 amino acids long.

The chain employs TRBV2 and TRBJ1-1, with 12 bases that match TRBD1. The J segment lost 3 bases and the V segment lost 4 bases, leaving 9 bases of the junction unmatched. The germline CDR1 and CDR2 sequences are SNHLY and FYNNEI. The CDR3 contains 17 residues. Here the CDR3 reads CASSVRDRGLKDTEAFF. CDR3 coding DNA: TGTGCCAGCAGTGTCCGGGACAGGGGGCTGAAGGACACTGAAGCTTTCTTT.

The chain is built from TRBV28 and TRBJ2-2, with a weak D call TRBD2 (6 bases). Trimming pared 3 bases from V and 5 bases from J, leaving 13 bases between. Germline assignment: CDR1 MDHEN and CDR2 SYDVKM. The CDR3 consists of 15 residues. The CDR3 spells CASSLWTGTTGELFF. The CDR3 bases are TGTGCCAGCAGTTTGTGGACGGGGACTACCGGGGAGCTGTTTTTT.

This clonotype was observed at least ten times. The V gene is TRBV7-7, the J gene TRBJ2-5; perhaps TRBD1 as D (6 bases). V lost 8 bases and J lost 4, with 17 bases in between. This CDR3 is 14 amino acids long. Germline CDR1 and CDR2: SSHAT and FNYEAQ (reference sequence). The CDR3 spells CASSLAGELETQYF. CDR3 bases: TGTGCCAGCTCCCTGGCAGGGGAACTAGAGACCCAGTACTTC. The full variable domain, with the rest looked up from reference TRBV7-7 and TRBJ2-5, is GAGVSQSPRYKVTKRGQDVTLRCDPISSHATLYWYQQALGQGPEFLTYFNYEAQPDKSGLPSDRFSAERPEGSISTLTIQRTEQRDSAMYRCASSLAGELETQYFGPGTRLLVL.

This clonotype has a count of ten or more. The CDR3 protein is CASSLEPSGGADEQFF. CDR3 nucleotide sequence: TGTGCCAGCAGCTTAGAGCCTAGCGGGGGGGCCGATGAGCAGTTCTTC. This chain links TRBV11-2 with TRBJ2-1; 12 bases agree with TRBD2. Trimming took 0 bases from V and 8 from J; bases not matched to a gene: 5. The CDR3 consists of 16 residues. From germline, CDR1 is SGHAT and CDR2 FQNNGV.

The rearrangement joins TRBV7-3 to TRBJ2-3; D perhaps matches TRBD2 (5 bases). The germline V and J ends were trimmed by 1 base and 5 bases, with 7 bases remaining between them. Looked up from germline, CDR1 is SGHTA and CDR2 is FQGTGA. The CDR3 sequence is 13 residues long. CDR3 protein: CASSLNGGDTQYF. The CDR3 DNA sequence: TGTGCCAGCAGCTTAAACGGAGGAGATACGCAGTATTTT.

This clonotype was counted between two and nine times. The chain recombines TRBV27 with TRBJ2-7; the D gene is possibly TRBD1 (6 bases). The V gene's germline CDR1 is MNHEY and CDR2 SMNVEV (reference sequence). Trimming cost V 3 bases and J 5 bases, with 11 bases left between them. The CDR3 is 13 amino acids. CDR3 DNA: TGTGCCAGCAGTTTCTTAAACAGGGACGAGCAGTACTTC. Its protein is CASSFLNRDEQYF.

In this sample, this clonotype turned up a few times. The chain couples TRBV7-2 to TRBJ2-3, with D maybe TRBD2 (7 bases). V shed 1 base and J shed 2 bases, with 13 bases lying between them. The germline V gene encodes CDR1 SGHTA and CDR2 FQGNSA. CDR3 length: 16 amino acids. The CDR3 region is CASSLEGGLATDTQYF. In nucleotides, the CDR3 is TGTGCCAGCAGCTTAGAGGGGGGGCTAGCCACAGATACGCAGTATTTT.

The gene calls are TRBV7-2 and TRBJ2-1; D is unclear. Germline lookup yields CDR1 SGHTA and CDR2 FQGNSA. The CDR3 runs to 16 residues. Trimming pared 1 base from V and 0 bases from J, leaving 10 bases between. The CDR3 DNA is TGTGCCAGCAGCTTAGATCTAGGGCGCTCCTACAATGAGCAGTTCTTC. Translating it yields CASSLDLGRSYNEQFF.

A few counts support this clonotype. The J gene is TRBJ1-5, the V gene TRBV19, with D maybe TRBD1 (5 bases). The CDR3 runs 14 residues. Germline CDR1 is LNHDA and CDR2 is SQIVND (reference sequence). Trimming stripped 9 bases from V and 4 bases from J, with 16 bases between. Written as DNA, the CDR3 is TGTGCCAGCCAGGGAGGGGCGCCGAATCAGCCCCAGCATTTT. As protein: CASQGGAPNQPQHF.

In its sample, this clonotype was seen many times. V is TRBV12-3 or TRBV12-4 and J is TRBJ2-1; 8 bases align to TRBD1. Trimming cost V 6 bases and J 3 bases; bases outside gene matches: 7. The CDR3 runs to 15 residues. CDR3 in amino acids: CASSRGQGGYNEQFF. CDR3 in DNA: TGTGCCAGCAGCCGTGGACAGGGAGGCTACAATGAGCAGTTCTTC.

The V call is TRBV6-6, the J call TRBJ1-5; possibly TRBD1 for D (6 bases). CDR1 is MNHNY, CDR2 SVGAGI, per germline (reference sequence). Trimming pared 4 bases from V and 10 bases from J, leaving 20 bases between. This CDR3 spans 15 amino acids. The CDR3 DNA reads as TGTGCCAGCAGTTCAGGGGCCCAAAATCCTTTCCCCCAGCATTTT. This codes for CASSSGAQNPFPQHF.

At least ten counts were recorded for this clonotype. The chain carries TRBV19 and TRBJ1-2, with unresolved D. Looked up from germline, CDR1 is LNHDA and CDR2 is SQIVND (reference sequence). V shed 1 base and J shed 5 bases, with 17 bases lying between them. The CDR3 length is 16 residues. The CDR3 DNA is TGTGCCAGTAGTATAGTTGGAACCCCCATTGGTTATGGCTACACCTTC. This encodes CASSIVGTPIGYGYTF.